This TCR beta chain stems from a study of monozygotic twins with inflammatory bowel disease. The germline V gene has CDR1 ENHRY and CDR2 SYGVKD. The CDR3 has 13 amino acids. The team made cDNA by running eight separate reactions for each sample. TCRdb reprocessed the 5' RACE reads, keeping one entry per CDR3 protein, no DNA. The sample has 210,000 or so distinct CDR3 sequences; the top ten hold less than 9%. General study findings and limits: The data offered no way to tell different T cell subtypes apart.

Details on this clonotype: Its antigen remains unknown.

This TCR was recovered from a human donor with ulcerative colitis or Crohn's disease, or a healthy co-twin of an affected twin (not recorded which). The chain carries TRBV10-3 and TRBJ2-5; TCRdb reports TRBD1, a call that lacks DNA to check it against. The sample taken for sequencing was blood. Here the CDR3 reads CAITPGRGETQYF.